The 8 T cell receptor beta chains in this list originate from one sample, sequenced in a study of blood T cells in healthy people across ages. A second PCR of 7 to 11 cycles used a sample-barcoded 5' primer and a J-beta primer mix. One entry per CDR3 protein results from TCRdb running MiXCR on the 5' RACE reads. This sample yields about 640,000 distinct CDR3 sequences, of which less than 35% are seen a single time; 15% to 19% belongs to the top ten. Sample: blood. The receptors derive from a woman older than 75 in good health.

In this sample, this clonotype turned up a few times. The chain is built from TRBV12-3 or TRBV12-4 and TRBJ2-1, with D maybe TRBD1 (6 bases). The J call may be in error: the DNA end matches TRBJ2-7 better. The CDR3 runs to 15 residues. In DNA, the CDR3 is TGTGCCAGCACCGATACAGGGATCTCCTACAATGAGCAGTACTTC. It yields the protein CASTDTGISYNEQYF.

CDR3 coding DNA: TGTGCCTGGAGTGTAATGGGTGGCGGTGGGCTCACGGGTACGCAGTATTTT. Its protein is CAWSVMGGGGLTGTQYF. V gene TRBV30 combines with J gene TRBJ2-3; D is ambiguous. V shed 0 bases and J shed 8 bases, with 24 bases lying between them. Germline V gives CDR1 GTSNPN, CDR2 SVGIG (reference sequence). The CDR3 runs 17 residues.

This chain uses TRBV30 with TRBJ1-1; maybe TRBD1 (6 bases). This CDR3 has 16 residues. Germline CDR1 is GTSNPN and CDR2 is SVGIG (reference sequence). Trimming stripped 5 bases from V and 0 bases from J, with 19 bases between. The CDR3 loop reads CAWDTGSQIMNTEAFF. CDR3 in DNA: TGTGCCTGGGATACAGGGTCCCAAATTATGAACACTGAAGCTTTCTTT.

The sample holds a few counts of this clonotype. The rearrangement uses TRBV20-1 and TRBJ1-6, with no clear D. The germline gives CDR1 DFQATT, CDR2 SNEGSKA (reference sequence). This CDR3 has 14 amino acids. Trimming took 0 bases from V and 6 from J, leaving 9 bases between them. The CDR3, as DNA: TGCAGTGCTAGAGACAGGCAGATTAATTCACCCCTCCACTTT. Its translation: CSARDRQINSPLHF.

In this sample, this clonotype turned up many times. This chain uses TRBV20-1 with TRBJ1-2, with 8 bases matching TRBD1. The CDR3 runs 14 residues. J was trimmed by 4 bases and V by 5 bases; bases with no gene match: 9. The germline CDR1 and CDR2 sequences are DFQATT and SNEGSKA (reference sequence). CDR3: CSAGFLDRGYGYTF. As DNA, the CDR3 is TGCAGTGCTGGGTTTTTAGACAGGGGCTATGGCTACACCTTC.

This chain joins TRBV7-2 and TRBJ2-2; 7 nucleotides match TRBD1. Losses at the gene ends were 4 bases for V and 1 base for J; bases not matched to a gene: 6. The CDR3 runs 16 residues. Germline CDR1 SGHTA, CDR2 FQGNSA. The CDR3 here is CASSSRTGWNTGELFF. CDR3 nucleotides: TGTGCCAGCAGCTCTCGGACAGGATGGAACACCGGGGAGCTGTTTTTT. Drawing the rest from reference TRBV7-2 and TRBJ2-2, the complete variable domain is GAGVSQSPSNKVTEKGKDVELRCDPISGHTALYWYRQSLGQGLEFLIYFQGNSAPDKSGLPSDRFSAERTGGSVSTLTIQRTQQEDSAVYLCASSSRTGWNTGELFFGEGSRLTVL.

The CDR3 is CASSLEATGELFF. CDR3 nucleotide sequence: TGCGCCAGCAGCTTGGAGGCCACCGGGGAGCTGTTTTTT. The V and J genes are TRBV5-1 and TRBJ2-2; no definite D call. Trimming stripped 0 bases from V and 4 bases from J, with 4 bases between. The CDR3 is 13 residues long. CDR1 SGHRS and CDR2 YFSETQ come from the germline V gene.

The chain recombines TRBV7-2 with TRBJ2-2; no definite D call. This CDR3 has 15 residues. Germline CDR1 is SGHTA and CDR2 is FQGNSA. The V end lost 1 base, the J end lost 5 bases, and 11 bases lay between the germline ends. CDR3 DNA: TGTGCCAGCAGCTTAGATCGACGAACGACCGGGGAGCTGTTTTTT. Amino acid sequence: CASSLDRRTTGELFF. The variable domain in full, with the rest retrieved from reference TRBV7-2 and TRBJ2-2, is GAGVSQSPSNKVTEKGKDVELRCDPISGHTALYWYRQSLGQGLEFLIYFQGNSAPDKSGLPSDRFSAERTGGSVSTLTIQRTQQEDSAVYLCASSLDRRTTGELFFGEGSRLTVL.